The 28 T cell receptor beta chains given below trace back to one sample, sequenced in a study of T cells after yellow fever vaccination. TCRdb redid the calling of the 5' RACE reads with MiXCR, one entry per CDR3 protein. The sample yields around 56,000 distinct CDR3 sequences, about 5.6% seen once. This sample comprised PBMCs, either bulk or a sorted T-cell subset (CD4+, CD8+, memory, or dextramer-sorted; not recorded which), obtained on the day of the yellow fever booster vaccination. The receptors derive from a young man who received the YFV17D yellow fever vaccine.

V is TRBV28 and J is TRBJ2-5; D is unclear. This CDR3 spans 17 amino acids. The germline CDR1 and CDR2 sequences are MDHEN and SYDVKM. Trimming took 3 bases from V and 2 from J, leaving 19 bases between them. Here the CDR3 DNA reads TGTGCCAGCAGTTTCGGAACGGGCCTACCTATTCAAGAGACCCAGTACTTC. Translated, it gives CASSFGTGLPIQETQYF.

This clonotype showed up many times. Here the CDR3 reads CAISDSIPGQLFF. The CDR3 nucleotides are TGTGCCATCAGTGATTCCATCCCGGGACAGCTGTTTTTT. The chain carries TRBV10-3 and TRBJ1-4; 7 bases are shared with TRBD1. The CDR3 is made up of 13 amino acids. The V segment lost 3 bases and the J segment 14 bases; nucleotides outside the gene matches: 9. Germline V gives CDR1 ENHRY, CDR2 SYGVKD.

This sequence joins TRBV15 and TRBJ2-3, with D perhaps matching TRBD2 (6 bases). Germline lookup yields CDR1 LNHNV and CDR2 YYDKDF (reference sequence). V lost 0 bases and J 3 bases, leaving 7 bases between the germline ends. The CDR3 sequence is 14 residues long. The CDR3 coding sequence is TGTGCCACCAGCAGAGAGGAGGGGACAGATACGCAGTATTTT. Its translation: CATSREEGTDTQYF.

A few counts support this clonotype. This chain uses TRBV2 with TRBJ1-3; D is undetermined. Looked up from germline, CDR1 is SNHLY and CDR2 is FYNNEI. Trimming removed 1 base at V and 0 bases at J, with 7 bases between. This CDR3 contains 15 residues. CDR3 amino acids: CASSEGIGSGNTIYF. CDR3 DNA: TGTGCCAGCAGTGAAGGAATTGGCTCTGGAAACACCATATATTTT.

This clonotype appeared a few times. The genes are TRBV2 and TRBJ2-5; 10 nucleotides agree with TRBD2. V shed 2 bases and J 7 bases; nucleotides not matched to a gene: 7. The CDR3 consists of 15 residues. The germline V gene encodes CDR1 SNHLY and CDR2 FYNNEI. The CDR3 DNA is TGTGCCAGCAGTGAATCTAGCGGGGGTATTTGGACCCAGTACTTC. Translated: CASSESSGGIWTQYF. Full variable domain (outside the CDR3, taken from reference TRBV2 and TRBJ2-5): EPEVTQTPSHQVTQMGQEVILRCVPISNHLYFYWYRQILGQKVEFLVSFYNNEISEKSEIFDDQFSVERPDGSNFTLKIRSTKLEDSAMYFCASSESSGGIWTQYFGPGTRLLVL.

This chain joins TRBV4-1 and TRBJ2-2, with 7 nucleotides matching TRBD2. From germline, CDR1 is MGHRA and CDR2 YSYEKL. The CDR3 extends over 16 amino acids. The ends lost 4 bases at V and 4 bases at J; junction bases unmatched: 9. This chain's CDR3 is CASSRPLGGVTGELFF. The CDR3 nucleotides are TGCGCCAGCAGCCGACCCTTGGGGGGGGTCACCGGGGAGCTGTTTTTT.

This clonotype was recorded many times. The chain uses TRBV7-2 and TRBJ2-1; 12 bases are a match to TRBD2. The J segment lost 7 bases and the V segment lost 5 bases, leaving 3 bases of the junction unmatched. This CDR3 has 14 residues. The germline gives CDR1 SGHTA, CDR2 FQGNSA. CDR3 residues: CASSQGLAGNEQFF. The CDR3 DNA follows: TGTGCCAGCAGCCAAGGACTAGCGGGGAATGAGCAGTTCTTC.

This clonotype was counted a few times. The chain couples TRBV6-6 to TRBJ1-1; D gene unclear. V was cut by 8 bases and J by 3 bases, with 13 bases left in between. There are 13 residues in the CDR3. Germline CDR1 is MNHNY and CDR2 is SVGAGI (reference sequence). The CDR3 here is CASGSSSHTEAFF. The CDR3 coding sequence is TGTGCCAGCGGCTCGAGCAGCCACACTGAAGCTTTCTTT.

This clonotype was seen at least ten times. V is TRBV7-2 and J is TRBJ2-3; D perhaps matches TRBD2 (7 bases). The CDR3 has 15 residues. V was trimmed by 4 bases and J by 5 bases, leaving 16 bases between them. Looked up from germline, CDR1 is SGHTA and CDR2 is FQGNSA. The CDR3 DNA follows: TGTGCCAGCAGCTCCGAGGGGGGGGCAGGAGATACGCAGTATTTT. Translated: CASSSEGGAGDTQYF.

Ten or more counts support this clonotype. The V call is TRBV29-1, the J call TRBJ2-5; TRBD1 matches 9 bases. V was pared by 7 bases and J by 1 base, with 16 bases of the junction left unmatched. CDR1 and CDR2 (germline): SQVTM, ANQGSEA. CDR3 length equals 17 residues. The CDR3 is CSAGGQGMLEGQETQYF. DNA of the CDR3: TGCAGCGCTGGAGGACAGGGGATGCTTGAAGGCCAAGAGACCCAGTACTTC.

This clonotype was seen a few times. The rearrangement links TRBV28 to TRBJ2-5, with D possibly TRBD2 on 5 matching bases. CDR3 length equals 15 residues. The V and J ends lost 3 bases and 2 bases respectively, with 13 bases between them. Per the germline V gene, CDR1 is MDHEN and CDR2 is SYDVKM. CDR3 DNA: TGTGCCAGCAGTTTCCGGCCTTCGGGGCAAGAGACCCAGTACTTC. It specifies CASSFRPSGQETQYF.

The rearrangement links TRBV5-5 to TRBJ2-2, with a possible D match to TRBD1 (5 bases). CDR1 and CDR2 (germline): SGHKS, YYEKEE (reference sequence). There are 17 residues in the CDR3. Trimming took 7 bases from V and 2 from J, leaving 21 bases between them. The CDR3 region has the DNA TGTGCCAGCGCCTTGGGTCATCCGACAGCTAACACCGGGGAGCTGTTTTTT. Amino acids: CASALGHPTANTGELFF.

V usage is TRBV4-3 and J usage is TRBJ2-2, with D unresolved. Germline assignment: CDR1 LGHNA and CDR2 YSLEER. The V gene lost 0 bases and the J gene lost 4 bases, with 9 bases spanning the gap. The CDR3 extends over 15 amino acids. DNA of the CDR3: TGCGCCAGCAGCCAAGAGCTTTTTGGCACCGGGGAGCTGTTTTTT. The encoded protein is CASSQELFGTGELFF.

V is TRBV6-6 and J is TRBJ2-1, with D unclear. The CDR3 runs to 12 residues. The V gene's germline CDR1 is MNHNY and CDR2 SVGAGI (reference sequence). Trimming cost V 2 bases and J 7 bases, with 6 bases left between them. The CDR3 spells CASSYEVNEQFF. CDR3 nucleotide sequence: TGTGCCAGCAGTTACGAGGTGAATGAGCAGTTCTTC.

The gene calls are TRBV24-1 and TRBJ2-3; maybe TRBD1 (5 bases). This CDR3 spans 16 amino acids. Trimming shortened V by 4 bases and J by 0 bases, and 13 bases separated the two germline ends. Germline V lookup: CDR1 KGHDR, CDR2 SFDVKD. The CDR3 is CATSDSRQSSTDTQYF. The CDR3 DNA is TGTGCCACCAGTGACTCTCGACAGTCTAGCACAGATACGCAGTATTTT.

The sample holds many counts of this clonotype. The rearrangement joins TRBV5-1 to TRBJ1-1, with TRBD1 as a possible D gene (5 bases). Germline V gene lookup returns CDR1 SGHRS and CDR2 YFSETQ. V was clipped by 4 bases and J by 1 base, with 8 bases between them. The CDR3 has 13 residues. The CDR3 reads CASSPTANTEAFF. CDR3 bases: TGCGCCAGCAGCCCGACAGCGAACACTGAAGCTTTCTTT.

This clonotype has a count of ten or more. The chain is built from TRBV6-5 and TRBJ2-1; D perhaps matches TRBD1 (5 bases). The CDR3 has 14 residues. CDR1 and CDR2 from the germline V gene are MNHEY and SVGAGI. V lost 0 bases and J 7 bases, leaving 10 bases between the germline ends. The CDR3 here is CASSYSGLNNEQFF. The DNA for the CDR3 is TGTGCCAGCAGTTACTCGGGGCTCAATAATGAGCAGTTCTTC.

This clonotype came up a few times. The chain uses TRBV10-3 and TRBJ2-1; 7 bases match TRBD2. After removal of 4 bases from V and 4 bases from J, the junction contained 7 bases not matched to a gene. Germline values: CDR1 ENHRY, CDR2 SYGVKD. The CDR3 loop spans 15 amino acids. The CDR3 nucleotides read TGTGCCATCAGTGGACCCAGCGGGGATTACAATGAGCAGTTCTTC. Translation gives CAISGPSGDYNEQFF.

This clonotype has more than one count but fewer than ten. The chain is built from TRBV3-1 and TRBJ2-5; TRBD2 matches at 8 bases. CDR3 size: 15 residues. CDR1 is LGHDT and CDR2 is YNNKEL in the germline V gene (reference sequence). V shed 1 base and J 5 bases; nucleotides not matched to a gene: 6. In DNA, the CDR3 is TGTGCCAGCAGCCAAGTCGGGACTAGTCAGGAGACCCAGTACTTC. As protein: CASSQVGTSQETQYF.

This clonotype was recorded many times. The rearrangement joins TRBV7-9 to TRBJ2-5; the D gene is possibly TRBD2 (6 bases). Germline V lookup: CDR1 SEHNR, CDR2 FQNEAQ (reference sequence). V was cut by 5 bases and J by 5 bases, with 12 bases left in between. CDR3 length: 13 residues. Written as DNA, the CDR3 is TGTGCCAGCAGCCTTCTAGCGAGGGAGACCCAGTACTTC. Translation: CASSLLARETQYF.

This clonotype was observed many times. The rearrangement uses TRBV2 and TRBJ2-1, with 10 positions matching TRBD2. This CDR3 region has 14 residues. Germline-derived CDR1 and CDR2 are SNHLY and FYNNEI. V was clipped by 5 bases and J by 10 bases; unmatched bases: 8. The CDR3 loop is CASSPSGGAQEQFF. CDR3 coding DNA: TGTGCCAGCAGTCCCAGCGGGGGGGCCCAGGAGCAGTTCTTC.

V gene TRBV6-2 or TRBV6-3 combines with J gene TRBJ1-1; D call uncertain. Trimming pared 2 bases from V and 5 bases from J, leaving 9 bases between. The length of the CDR3 is 13 residues. Germline CDR1 and CDR2: MNHEY and SVGEGT. The CDR3 loop is CASSYERGTEAFF. In nucleotides, the CDR3 is TGTGCCAGCAGTTACGAGCGGGGAACTGAAGCTTTCTTT.

Ten or more counts support this clonotype. The chain has TRBV11-2 and TRBJ2-2; tentatively, D is TRBD1 or TRBD2 (5 bases each). V was clipped by 5 bases and J by 12 bases, with 10 bases between them. This CDR3 comprises 11 residues. The germline CDR1 and CDR2 sequences are SGHAT and FQNNGV. CDR3 sequence: CASSTGTKLFF. CDR3 bases: TGTGCCAGCAGCACGGGGACGAAGCTGTTTTTT.

Many counts were recorded for this clonotype. DNA of the CDR3: TGTGCCATCAGTGAGTCGAAATTAAGTGATACGCAGTATTTT. Its translation: CAISESKLSDTQYF. The V call is TRBV10-3, the J call TRBJ2-3, with D unresolved. The germline V gene has CDR1 ENHRY and CDR2 SYGVKD. V was pared by 0 bases and J by 6 bases, with 10 bases between. The CDR3 runs 14 residues.

This clonotype showed up many times. The chain has TRBV2 and TRBJ1-2; no clear D. There are 11 residues in the CDR3. V lost 8 bases to trimming and J lost 13 bases, with 17 bases between them. CDR1 and CDR2 from the germline V gene are SNHLY and FYNNEI. The CDR3 bases are TGTGCCAGCCTCGCAGTCAGTCCTAGCACCTTC. Residues: CASLAVSPSTF.

This clonotype came up many times. The chain has TRBV6-5 and TRBJ1-1; 8 bases map to TRBD1. J lost 6 bases, V lost 6 bases, and 3 bases had no gene match. Germline V lookup: CDR1 MNHEY, CDR2 SVGAGI. CDR3 size: 12 residues. The CDR3 loop reads CASRRTGSEAFF. In DNA form, the CDR3 reads TGTGCCAGCAGAAGGACAGGGTCTGAAGCTTTCTTT.

This clonotype has a count of ten or more. The chain carries TRBV11-2 and TRBJ2-1; no clear D. The CDR3 contains 12 residues. Germline V gene lookup returns CDR1 SGHAT and CDR2 FQNNGV. The V end was cut by 7 bases, the J end by 8 bases, with 12 bases between. CDR3 sequence (DNA): TGTGCCAGCACCCTAAGGGTCGATGAGCAGTTCTTC. This encodes CASTLRVDEQFF.

Ten or more counts support this clonotype. CDR3 sequence (DNA): TGCAGTGCTGGGCGGGGGCCAACCTACAATGAGCAGTTCTTC. Amino acid sequence: CSAGRGPTYNEQFF. The chain uses TRBV20-1 and TRBJ2-1, with D possibly being TRBD2 (7 bases). The germline gives CDR1 DFQATT, CDR2 SNEGSKA (reference sequence). The CDR3 has 14 residues. Trimming shortened V by 5 bases and J by 2 bases, and 13 bases separated the two germline ends.